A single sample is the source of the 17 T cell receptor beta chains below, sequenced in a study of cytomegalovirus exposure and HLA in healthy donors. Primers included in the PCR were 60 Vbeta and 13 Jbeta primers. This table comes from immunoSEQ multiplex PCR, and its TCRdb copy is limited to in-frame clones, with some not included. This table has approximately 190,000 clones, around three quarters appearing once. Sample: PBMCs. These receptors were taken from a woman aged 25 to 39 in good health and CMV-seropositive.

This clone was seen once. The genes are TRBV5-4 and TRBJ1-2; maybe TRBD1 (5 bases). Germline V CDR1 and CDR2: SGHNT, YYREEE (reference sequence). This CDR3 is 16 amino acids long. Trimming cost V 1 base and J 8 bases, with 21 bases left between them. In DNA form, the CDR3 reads TGTGCCAGCAGCTTGAATCGACGCCGGGACTCCAAGGGCTACACCTTC. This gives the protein CASSLNRRRDSKGYTF. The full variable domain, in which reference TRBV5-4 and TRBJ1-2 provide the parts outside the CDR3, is ETGVTQSPTHLIKTRGQQVTLRCSSQSGHNTVSWYQQALGQGPQFIFQYYREEENGRGNFPPRFSGLQFPNYSSELNVNALELDDSALYLCASSLNRRRDSKGYTFGSGTRLTVV.

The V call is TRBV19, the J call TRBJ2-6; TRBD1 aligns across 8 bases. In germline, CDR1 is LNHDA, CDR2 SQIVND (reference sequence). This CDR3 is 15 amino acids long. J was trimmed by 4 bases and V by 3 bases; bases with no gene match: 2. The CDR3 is CASSIRDRGANVLTF. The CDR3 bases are TGTGCCAGTAGTATCCGGGACAGGGGGGCCAACGTCCTGACTTTC. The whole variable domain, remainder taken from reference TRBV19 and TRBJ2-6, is DGGITQSPKYLFRKEGQNVTLSCEQNLNHDAMYWYRQDPGQGLRLIYYSQIVNDFQKGDIAEGYSVSREKKESFPLTVTSAQKNPTAFYLCASSIRDRGANVLTFGAGSRLTVL.

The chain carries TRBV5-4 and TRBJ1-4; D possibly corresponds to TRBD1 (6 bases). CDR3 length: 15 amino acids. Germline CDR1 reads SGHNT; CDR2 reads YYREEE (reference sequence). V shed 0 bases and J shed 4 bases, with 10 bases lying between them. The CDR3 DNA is TGTGCCAGCAGCTTGGGGGGGCGAAATAATGAAAAACTGTTTTTT. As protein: CASSLGGRNNEKLFF.

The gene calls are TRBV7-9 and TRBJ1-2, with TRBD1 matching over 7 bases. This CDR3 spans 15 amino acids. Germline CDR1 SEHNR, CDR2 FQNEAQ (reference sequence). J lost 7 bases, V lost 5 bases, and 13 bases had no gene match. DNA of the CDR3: TGTGCCAGCAGCCCGATTGGACAGGCGCTCCTTGGCTACACCTTC. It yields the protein CASSPIGQALLGYTF. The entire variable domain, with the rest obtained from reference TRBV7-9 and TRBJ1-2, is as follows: DTGVSQNPRHKITKRGQNVTFRCDPISEHNRLYWYRQTLGQGPEFLTYFQNEAQLEKSRLLSDRFSAERPKGSFSTLEIQRTEQGDSAMYLCASSPIGQALLGYTFGSGTRLTVV.

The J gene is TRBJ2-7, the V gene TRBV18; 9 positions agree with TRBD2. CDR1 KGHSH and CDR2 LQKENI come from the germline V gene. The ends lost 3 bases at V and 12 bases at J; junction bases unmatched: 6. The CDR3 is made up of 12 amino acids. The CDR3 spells CASSPASGVAYF. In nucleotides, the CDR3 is TGTGCCAGCTCACCTGCTAGCGGGGTCGCGTACTTC.

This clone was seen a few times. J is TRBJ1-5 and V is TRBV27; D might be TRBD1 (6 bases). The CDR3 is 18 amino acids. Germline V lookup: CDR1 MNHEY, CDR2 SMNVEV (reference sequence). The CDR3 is CVYRNRDGVSGRDQPQHF. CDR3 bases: TGTGTCTACAGGAACAGGGACGGGGTATCGGGAAGGGATCAGCCCCAGCATTTT.

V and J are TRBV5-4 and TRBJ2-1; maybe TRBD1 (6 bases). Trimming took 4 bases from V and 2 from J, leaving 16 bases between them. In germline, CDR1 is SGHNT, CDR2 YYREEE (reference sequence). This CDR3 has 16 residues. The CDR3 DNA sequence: TGTGCCAGCAGCCCACCGGGACACCTGACCTACAATGAGCAGTTCTTC. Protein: CASSPPGHLTYNEQFF.

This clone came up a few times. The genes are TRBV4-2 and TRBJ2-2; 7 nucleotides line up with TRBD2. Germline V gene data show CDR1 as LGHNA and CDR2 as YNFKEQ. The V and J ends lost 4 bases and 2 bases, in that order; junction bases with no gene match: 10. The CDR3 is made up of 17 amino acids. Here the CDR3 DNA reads TGTGCCAGCAGCCGAGATGATTCTAGCGGCAACACCGGGGAGCTGTTTTTT. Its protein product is CASSRDDSSGNTGELFF.

The CDR3: CASSPRLGTEAFF. CDR3 in DNA: TGTGCCAGCAGCCCCAGACTTGGCACTGAAGCTTTCTTT. The chain has TRBV7-6 and TRBJ1-1; D is uncertain. Deletions cut 5 bases from V and 4 bases from J, with 11 bases between. The CDR3 has 13 residues. CDR1 is SGHVS and CDR2 is FNYEAQ in the germline V gene. Drawing the rest from reference TRBV7-6 and TRBJ1-1, the complete variable domain is GAGVSQSPRYKVTKRGQDVALRCDPISGHVSLYWYRQALGQGPEFLTYFNYEAQQDKSGLPNDRFSAERPEGSISTLTIQRTEQRDSAMYRCASSPRLGTEAFFGQGTRLTVV.

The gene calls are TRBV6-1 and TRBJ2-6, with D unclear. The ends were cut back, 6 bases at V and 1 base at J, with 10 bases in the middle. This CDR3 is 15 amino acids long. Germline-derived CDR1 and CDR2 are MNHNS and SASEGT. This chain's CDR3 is CASRRAASGANVLTF. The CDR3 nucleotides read TGTGCCAGCAGGAGAGCAGCGTCTGGGGCCAACGTCCTGACTTTC.

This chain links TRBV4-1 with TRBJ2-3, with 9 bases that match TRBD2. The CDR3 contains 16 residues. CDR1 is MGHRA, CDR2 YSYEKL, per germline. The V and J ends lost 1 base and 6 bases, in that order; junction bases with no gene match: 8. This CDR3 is CASSQGAGGLGDTQYF. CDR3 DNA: TGCGCCAGCAGCCAAGGTGCGGGGGGGCTTGGTGATACGCAGTATTTT.

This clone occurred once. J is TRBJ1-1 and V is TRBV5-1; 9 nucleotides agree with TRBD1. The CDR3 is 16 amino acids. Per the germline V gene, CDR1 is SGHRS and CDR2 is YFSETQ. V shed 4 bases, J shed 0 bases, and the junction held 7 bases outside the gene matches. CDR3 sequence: CASSPGTGRLNTEAFF. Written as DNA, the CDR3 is TGCGCCAGCAGCCCTGGGACAGGGAGATTGAACACTGAAGCTTTCTTT.

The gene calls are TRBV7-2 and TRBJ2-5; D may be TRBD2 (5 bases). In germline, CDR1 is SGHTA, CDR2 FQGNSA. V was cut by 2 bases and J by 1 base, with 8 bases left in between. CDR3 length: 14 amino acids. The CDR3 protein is CASSLSGSQETQYF. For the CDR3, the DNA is TGTGCCAGCAGCTTAAGCGGCAGCCAAGAGACCCAGTACTTC.

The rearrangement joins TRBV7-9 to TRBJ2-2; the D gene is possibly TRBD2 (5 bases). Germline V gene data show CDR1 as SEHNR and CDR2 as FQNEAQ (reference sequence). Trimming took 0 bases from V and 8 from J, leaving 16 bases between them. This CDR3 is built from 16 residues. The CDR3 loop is CASSLADGEAAGELFF. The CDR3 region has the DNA TGTGCCAGCAGCTTAGCTGACGGGGAAGCTGCGGGGGAGCTGTTTTTT.

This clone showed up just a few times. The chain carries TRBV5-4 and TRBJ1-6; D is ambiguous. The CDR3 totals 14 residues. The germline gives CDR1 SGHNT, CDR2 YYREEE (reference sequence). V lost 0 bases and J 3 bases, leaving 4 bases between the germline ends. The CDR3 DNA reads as TGTGCCAGCAGCTTGGACAGCTATAATTCACCCCTCCACTTT. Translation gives CASSLDSYNSPLHF.

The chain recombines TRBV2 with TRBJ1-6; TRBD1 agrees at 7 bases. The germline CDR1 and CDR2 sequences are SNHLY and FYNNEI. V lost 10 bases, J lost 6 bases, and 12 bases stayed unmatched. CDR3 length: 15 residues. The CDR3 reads CATLRRDSSNSPLHF. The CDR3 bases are TGTGCCACCCTGCGCCGGGACAGTAGTAATTCACCCCTCCACTTT.

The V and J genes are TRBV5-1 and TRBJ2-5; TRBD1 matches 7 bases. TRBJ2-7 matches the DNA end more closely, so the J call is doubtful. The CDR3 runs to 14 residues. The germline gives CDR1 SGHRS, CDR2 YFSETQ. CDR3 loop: CASSPTGYGDEQYF. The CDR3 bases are TGCGCCAGCAGCCCGACAGGGTATGGCGACGAGCAGTACTTC.